This T cell receptor (beta chain) was found in a study of T cell repertoires in cytomegalovirus infection. Study summary: In public TCR beta signatures, there were indications of both CMV infection and matching HLA type.

General study points: HLA-C-restricted CMV-specific TCR beta clonotypes prevailed in the ex vivo response.

This clonotype was seen repeatedly, ten times or more. Its cognate antigen is unknown. Trimming cost V 2 bases and J 7 bases, with 15 bases left between them. Germline lookup yields CDR1 DFQATT and CDR2 SNEGSKA (reference sequence). The CDR3 contains 14 residues. TCRdb reprocessed the reads via MiXCR and lists one record per CDR3 protein. The top ten hold around 9.9% of the sample, which has 160,000 or so distinct CDR3 sequences, around 22% seen once. The clonotype comes from a human donor in good health (CMV status not recorded). Some clones in this sample may be carry-over from other donors' samples. V and J are TRBV20-1 and TRBJ2-1; D may be TRBD2 (5 bases). Sequencing was performed on PBMCs. In DNA, the CDR3 is TGCAGTGCTAGAACCCCGGCTAGCACGAATGAGCAGTTCTTC. It is translated as CSARTPASTNEQFF.